A single sample gave rise to the 12 T cell receptor beta chains below, sequenced in a study of blood T cell repertoires in COVID-19. Generated by immunoSEQ multiplex PCR, the TCRdb table keeps only in-frame clones and is missing some. The sample consists of around 220,000 clones, approximately 80% of them appearing once. Sequenced sample: peripheral blood. Receptor source: a middle-aged woman with active or convalescent COVID-19.

The chain combines TRBV9 with TRBJ1-6; 10 bases are a match to TRBD1. The CDR3 runs 15 residues. Germline values: CDR1 SGDLS, CDR2 YYNGEE. Losses at the gene ends were 0 bases for V and 9 bases for J; bases not matched to a gene: 3. CDR3 nucleotides: TGTGCCAGCAGCGTAGGGGGACAGGGGATTTCACCCCTCCACTTT. Translating it yields CASSVGGQGISPLHF.

The chain employs TRBV19 and TRBJ1-6, with TRBD1 as a possible D gene (6 bases). The V end was cut by 4 bases, the J end by 5 bases, with 15 bases between. There are 16 residues in the CDR3. Germline V gives CDR1 LNHDA, CDR2 SQIVND (reference sequence). CDR3 coding DNA: TGTGCCAGTAGTACCCCAGGGGCATTCAATAATTCACCCCTCCACTTT. This sequence encodes CASSTPGAFNNSPLHF. The complete variable domain, with remaining parts taken from reference TRBV19 and TRBJ1-6, reads DGGITQSPKYLFRKEGQNVTLSCEQNLNHDAMYWYRQDPGQGLRLIYYSQIVNDFQKGDIAEGYSVSREKKESFPLTVTSAQKNPTAFYLCASSTPGAFNNSPLHFGNGTRLTVT.

The chain is built from TRBV6-5 and TRBJ1-4, with a weak D call TRBD1 (6 bases). This CDR3 spans 14 amino acids. The V gene lost 9 bases and the J gene lost 3 bases, with 14 bases spanning the gap. Germline V gene sequence: CDR1 MNHEY, CDR2 SVGAGI. The CDR3, as DNA: TGTGCCAGTAGAAATACAGGGTCTAATGAAAAACTGTTTTTT. This encodes CASRNTGSNEKLFF.

This chain links TRBV6-6 with TRBJ2-5, with a weak D call TRBD2 (5 bases). The V end lost 6 bases, the J end lost 10 bases, and 12 bases lay between the germline ends. The CDR3 loop spans 11 amino acids. Germline V gene lookup returns CDR1 MNHNY and CDR2 SVGAGI (reference sequence). The CDR3 reads CASSLAGVQYF. CDR3 bases: TGTGCCAGCAGCCTCGCCGGGGTCCAGTACTTC.

This chain joins TRBV21-1 and TRBJ2-7; TRBD2 was called by the table and not checked on the DNA. TRBV21-1 is annotated as a pseudogene. The CDR3 loop spans 13 amino acids. The CDR3 loop is CASSPERGDEQYV. The DNA of the CDR3 is TGTGCCAGCAGCCCGGAGAGAGGTGACGAGCAGTACGTC.

J is TRBJ2-7 and V is TRBV7-9, with 10 bases that match TRBD1. J gave up 5 bases and V 1 base, and 5 bases lay outside the gene matches. In germline, CDR1 is SEHNR, CDR2 FQNEAQ (reference sequence). This CDR3 comprises 15 residues. The CDR3 DNA follows: TGTGCCAGCAGCTTAGACGGGACAGGGGCCCACGAGCAGTACTTC. Translation: CASSLDGTGAHEQYF.

V is TRBV11-2 and J is TRBJ2-3; 7 bases fit TRBD2. V lost 2 bases, J lost 4 bases, and 6 bases stayed unmatched. Germline lookup yields CDR1 SGHAT and CDR2 FQNNGV. This CDR3 contains 15 residues. CDR3: CASSLIPGGADTQYF. CDR3 nucleotide sequence: TGTGCCAGCAGCTTAATACCGGGAGGTGCAGATACGCAGTATTTT.

V usage is TRBV7-9 and J usage is TRBJ1-1; D unclear. CDR3 length: 12 residues. The germline V gene encodes CDR1 SEHNR and CDR2 FQNEAQ (reference sequence). Trimming pared 4 bases from V and 8 bases from J, leaving 11 bases between. CDR3 amino acids: CASSWSGGEAFF. Here the CDR3 DNA reads TGTGCCAGCAGCTGGAGCGGCGGGGAAGCTTTCTTT. Based on the CDR3 plus reference TRBV7-9 and TRBJ1-1, the full variable domain is DTGVSQNPRHKITKRGQNVTFRCDPISEHNRLYWYRQTLGQGPEFLTYFQNEAQLEKSRLLSDRFSAERPKGSFSTLEIQRTEQGDSAMYLCASSWSGGEAFFGQGTRLTVV.

This clone was detected only a few times. The rearrangement uses TRBV19 and TRBJ1-2; D is undetermined. Trimming removed 11 bases from V and 6 bases from J, with 13 bases in between. This CDR3 is built from 11 residues. From germline, CDR1 is LNHDA and CDR2 SQIVND (reference sequence). This CDR3 is CAGPKGDGYTF. For the CDR3, the DNA is TGTGCCGGTCCGAAGGGAGATGGCTACACCTTC.

This chain connects TRBV7-9 to TRBJ2-2; 8 bases map to TRBD2. Germline V lookup: CDR1 SEHNR, CDR2 FQNEAQ (reference sequence). V gave up 5 bases and J gave up 6 bases; unmatched junction bases: 5. CDR3 length: 14 amino acids. The CDR3 loop reads CASSPGGGAGELFF. The CDR3 bases are TGTGCCAGCAGCCCCGGGGGGGGCGCCGGGGAGCTGTTTTTT.

The rearrangement uses TRBV5-5 and TRBJ1-1, with no clear D. The germline V gene encodes CDR1 SGHKS and CDR2 YYEKEE (reference sequence). V lost 0 bases and J lost 3, with 15 bases in between. The CDR3 is 16 amino acids. The CDR3 DNA is TGTGCCAGCAGCTTGGCCGGGGTAGGGAAGGACACTGAAGCTTTCTTT. Protein sequence: CASSLAGVGKDTEAFF.

The chain is built from TRBV19 and TRBJ2-3; TRBD1 matches at 8 bases. V was pared by 7 bases and J by 2 bases, with 8 bases of the junction left unmatched. Germline V gene data show CDR1 as LNHDA and CDR2 as SQIVND (reference sequence). The CDR3 runs to 15 residues. The CDR3 loop is CASTLTGEATDTQYF. DNA of the CDR3: TGTGCCAGTACCTTGACAGGGGAGGCCACAGATACGCAGTATTTT.